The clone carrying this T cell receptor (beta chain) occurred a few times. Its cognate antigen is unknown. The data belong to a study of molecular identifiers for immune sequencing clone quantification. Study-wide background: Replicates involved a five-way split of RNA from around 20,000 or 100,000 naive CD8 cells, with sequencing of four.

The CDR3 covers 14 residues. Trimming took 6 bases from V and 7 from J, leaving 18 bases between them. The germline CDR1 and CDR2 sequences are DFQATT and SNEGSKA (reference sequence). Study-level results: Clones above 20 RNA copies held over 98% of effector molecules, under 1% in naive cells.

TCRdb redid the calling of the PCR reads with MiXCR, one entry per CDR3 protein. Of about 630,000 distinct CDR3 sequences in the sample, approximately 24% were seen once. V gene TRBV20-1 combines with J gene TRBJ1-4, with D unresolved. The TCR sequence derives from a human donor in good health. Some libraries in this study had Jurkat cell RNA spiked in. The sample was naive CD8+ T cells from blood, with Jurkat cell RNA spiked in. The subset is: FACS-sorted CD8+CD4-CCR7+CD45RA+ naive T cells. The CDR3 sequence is CSAQAVPRGEKLFF. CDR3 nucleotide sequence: TGCAGTGCGCAAGCGGTTCCCCGAGGTGAAAAACTGTTTTTT.